These 8 T cell receptor beta chains were all obtained from the same sample, sequenced in a study of STAT3 mutations in large granular lymphocyte leukemia. Findings of the study overall: Every T-cell large granular lymphocyte leukemia patient had at least one immunodominant TCR beta clonotype.

These receptors' targets are unknown. The protocol was immunoSEQ multiplex PCR, while the TCRdb copy is restricted to in-frame clones and leaves out a portion. Of approximately 5,200 clones listed, around 70% are singletons. Source material: PBMCs. The receptors were gathered from a human donor with T large granular lymphocyte leukemia. Some clones in this sample may be carry-over from other donors' samples.

This clone showed up just a few times. The chain couples TRBV2 to TRBJ2-7; TRBD2 is a possible D gene (5 bases). The CDR3 spans 10 residues. The germline V gene encodes CDR1 SNHLY and CDR2 FYNNEI. Trimming shortened V by 6 bases and J by 6 bases, and 6 bases separated the two germline ends. CDR3 residues: CASSGVEQYF. CDR3 sequence (DNA): TGTGCCAGCAGCGGGGTCGAGCAGTACTTC.

The V and J genes are TRBV5-1 and TRBJ2-1, with D unclear. CDR1 is SGHRS, CDR2 YFSETQ, per germline. Trimming took off 4 bases at V and 8 bases at J, with 10 bases between the two ends. The CDR3 runs to 12 residues. CDR3 sequence: CASSPDLDEQFF. CDR3 bases: TGCGCCAGCAGCCCCGACTTGGATGAGCAGTTCTTC.

This chain links TRBV5-6 with TRBJ1-1, with D tentatively TRBD1 (6 bases). Trimming removed 5 bases at V and 0 bases at J, with 11 bases between. The CDR3 spans 14 residues. The germline gives CDR1 SGHDT, CDR2 YYEEEE. The CDR3 loop reads CASRVGHLNTEAFF. CDR3 sequence (DNA): TGTGCCAGCAGGGTGGGACACTTGAACACTGAAGCTTTCTTT.

The chain links TRBV6-6 to TRBJ1-2, with TRBD1 matching over 7 bases. V was pared by 5 bases and J by 6 bases, with 9 bases of the junction left unmatched. Germline lookup yields CDR1 MNHNY and CDR2 SVGAGI (reference sequence). CDR3 length: 14 residues. CDR3 residues: CASSRMTGSHGYTF. Written as DNA, the CDR3 is TGTGCCAGCAGTCGTATGACAGGGTCACATGGCTACACCTTC.

The chain is built from TRBV6-5 and TRBJ2-3, with 8 bases matching TRBD1. The CDR3 consists of 15 residues. Trimming at V came to 4 bases and at J to 2 bases, leaving 5 bases not matched to a gene. Germline V gene sequence: CDR1 MNHEY, CDR2 SVGAGI. This chain's CDR3 is CASSSRGQDTDTQYF. The CDR3 bases are TGTGCCAGCAGTTCCAGGGGGCAGGACACAGATACGCAGTATTTT.

V gene TRBV5-1 combines with J gene TRBJ2-5, with 7 positions matching TRBD2. The CDR3 loop spans 16 amino acids. Trimming removed 1 base from V and 5 bases from J; junction bases left unmatched: 11. In germline, CDR1 is SGHRS, CDR2 YFSETQ. CDR3 DNA sequence: TGCGCCAGCAGCTTGACCTCCGGGTGGGAGGGCGAGACCCAGTACTTC. It encodes CASSLTSGWEGETQYF.

V gene TRBV30 combines with J gene TRBJ1-2; possibly TRBD1 for D (5 bases). The CDR3 spans 15 residues. The V gene lost 0 bases and the J gene lost 4 bases, with 15 bases spanning the gap. Per the germline V gene, CDR1 is GTSNPN and CDR2 is SVGIG (reference sequence). Here the CDR3 reads CAWSVFSGPRYGYTF. In nucleotides, the CDR3 is TGTGCCTGGAGTGTATTCTCAGGGCCACGCTATGGCTACACCTTC.

This chain joins TRBV30 and TRBJ1-5; D is undetermined. This CDR3 is 16 amino acids long. Germline V lookup: CDR1 GTSNPN, CDR2 SVGIG (reference sequence). The V end was cut by 1 base, the J end by 1 base, with 14 bases between. In nucleotides, the CDR3 is TGTGCCTGGAGTGGGAGGCGGGCAGCCAGCAATCAGCCCCAGCATTTT. As protein: CAWSGRRAASNQPQHF.